This T cell receptor (beta chain) was found in a study of shared clonotypes between healthy human individuals (TCRdb year 2020). In terms of the full investigation: Three men and two women, aged 18 to 49 years, made up the cohort. For each donor, three plates each were used for CD4 naive and CD4 memory, two plates were used for CD8 naive, and one plate was used for CD8 memory. To estimate repertoire size and how much clonotypes are shared between individuals, the study performed deep sequencing of blood TCR repertoires from five healthy adults. Different laboratories and diverse techniques were used to prepare libraries and sequence TCR repertoires, to increase sequencing depth and limit assay-specific biases. Each donor's leukapheresis produced roughly between about 0.8 and 10 billion PBMCs. General study outcomes and caveats: Clonotypes shared by all four sorted-subset donors showed higher generation probabilities than non-shared clonotypes. Rarefaction of sorted-subset datasets indicated incomplete sequencing despite the large sequencing depth. When a few donors were compared, the shared fraction of clonotypes was 5% to 6.5% for naive CD4, around 3.5% for naive CD8, roughly 2.5% for memory CD4, and 0.35% to 0.4% for memory CD8. Naive subsets generally had larger estimated clonotype richness than memory subsets did. Pairwise subsampling led to the expectation that sequencing depth would affect the degree of clonotype sharing among donors. Only blood was sampled, and tissue TCR repertoires likely differ from those in blood. Because the study included a small number of donors, the genetic and exposure-history diversity represented was limited.

The donors were healthy, HIV-negative adults with no recently reported acute infections or vaccinations. Only Caucasian adults living in Nashville, Tennessee, USA were represented among the donors. Magnetic negative selection was used to enrich CD4+ T cells, after which naive cells were positively selected on CD45RA and the negative fraction became the memory subset. Blood was collected by leukapheresis, and PBMCs were isolated by Ficoll-Histopaque density gradient centrifugation and then cryopreserved in liquid nitrogen vapor phase. Purity and quantity of every magnetically sorted T cell population were checked by analytical flow cytometry. Each sorted fraction had its genomic DNA isolated and then quantified by UV absorbance on a Nanodrop 2000c. This clone has just one count. Its antigen specificity is not known. Base qualities were left out, and no much larger clone turns up one base away. Trimming leaves V shorter by 4 bases and J shorter by 5 bases, with the junction holding 11 bases beyond the gene matches. The CDR3 covers 15 residues, taking in both the cysteine and the phenylalanine. The retained sequence is limited to the CDR3, 45 bases, with the frame set at the first base. CDR1 and CDR2 (KGHSH, LQKENI) derive from the germline V gene.

TCR CDR3 regions were amplified from genomic DNA by multiplex PCR using the deep immunoSEQ assay. For each cell subset, the extracted genomic DNA was distributed evenly across all wells of several immunoSEQ 96-well plates, and each plate served as one replicate. Each replicate PCR for sorted subsets received about 180 ng genomic DNA, equal to roughly 30,000 T cell genomes. The purified libraries were quantified using a Qubit 3.0 fluorometer, sized with a Bioanalyzer 2100, and then quantified again using the KAPA Library Quantification kit. Each immunoSEQ 96-well plate was sequenced on its own single-read 150-cycle Illumina NextSeq 550 flow cell. In the original analysis: Because the immunoSEQ output held only junctional sequences and lacked quality scores, the filtering could not match the filtering applied to full-length reads. Sequences were annotated with PyIR, a Python wrapper for IgBLAST v1.9, using IMGT germline references to assign V/J genes and CDR3. Reads were removed for weak V/J assignments (E-value above 1e-6), missing CDR3, stop codons, out-of-frame junctions, or ambiguous translated residues. V3J clonotypes were defined as sequences sharing an identical inferred V gene, J gene, and CDR3 amino acid sequence. Percentage overlap between repertoires was calculated by dividing the number of shared unique clonotypes by the size of the smaller repertoire. Richness of each repertoire was evaluated using RTK rarefaction, the Chao1 estimator, and Recon v2.1 estimates of unobserved clonotypes. For all TCRbeta clonotypes obtained by the gDNA method from a few donors, generation probabilities were computed with OLGA. TCRdb re-hosts the immuneACCESS table, in-frame sequences only. Its copies lack some clones; in the studies checked, an unresolved V gene accounts for under half of them, and the cause for the rest is not known. V, J and clone size were drawn from that table, and D and trimming were deduced from the DNA. This sample comprises over 2 million clones, approximately 90% of them detected only once. Jointly, the top ten make up 0.37% of the sample.

This receptor was taken from a man between 18 and 29 years old in good health. Some clones in this sample may be carry-over from other donors' samples. The chain uses TRBV18 and TRBJ2-7, with 7 bases in between that match TRBD1. Sequencing was performed on naive CD4+ T cells from PBMCs. The sample's cell subset or site label is to be understood as: CD45RA+ positively selected. The DNA is as follows: TGTGCCAGCTCACTCGAGAGGGGGCAAGGTAACGAGCAGTACTTC. It translates to CASSLERGQGNEQYF.